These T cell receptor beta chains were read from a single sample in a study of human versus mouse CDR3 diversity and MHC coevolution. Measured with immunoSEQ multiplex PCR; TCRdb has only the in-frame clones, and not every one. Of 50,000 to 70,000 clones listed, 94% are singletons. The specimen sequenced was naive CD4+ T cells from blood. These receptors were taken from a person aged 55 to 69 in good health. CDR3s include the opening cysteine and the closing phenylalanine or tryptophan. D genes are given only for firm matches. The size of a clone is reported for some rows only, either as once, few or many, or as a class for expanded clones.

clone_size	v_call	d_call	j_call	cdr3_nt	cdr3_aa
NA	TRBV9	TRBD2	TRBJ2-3	TGTGCCAGCAGCCCGACTAGCGGGAGCATCGCAGATACGCAGTATTTT	CASSPTSGSIADTQYF
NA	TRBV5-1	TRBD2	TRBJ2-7	TGCGCCAGCAGCGGAGAAACTAGCGGAGGTTCCTACGAGCAGTACTTC	CASSGETSGGSYEQYF
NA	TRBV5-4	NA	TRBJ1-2	TGTGCCAGCAGTAGCCCGGGTCTAAACTATGGCTACACCTTC	CASSSPGLNYGYTF
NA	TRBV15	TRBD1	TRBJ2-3	TGTGCCACGGAGACAGGGCATGGCACAGATACGCAGTATTTT	CATETGHGTDTQYF
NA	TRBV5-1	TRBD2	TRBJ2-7	TGCGCCAGCAGCTCGGGAGGGGAACCGCACCTCTACGAGCAGTACTTC	CASSSGGEPHLYEQYF
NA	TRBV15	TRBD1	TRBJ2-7	TGTGCCACCAGCAGAGCAGGGGGCGCAACCCCCTACGAGCAGTACTTC	CATSRAGGATPYEQYF
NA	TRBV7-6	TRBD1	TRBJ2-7	TGTGCCAGCAGCGTACAGGGGGCGCTCAACGAGCAGTACTTC	CASSVQGALNEQYF
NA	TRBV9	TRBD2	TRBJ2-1	TGTGCCAGCAGCAATTACCTACTAGCGGGAGGGTATGAGCAGTTCTTC	CASSNYLLAGGYEQFF
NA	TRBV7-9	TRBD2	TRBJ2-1	TGTGCCAGCAGCTTCCCCGGACTAGCGGAGGACAATGAGCAGTTCTTC	CASSFPGLAEDNEQFF
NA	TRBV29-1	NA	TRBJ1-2	TGCAGCGTTGAGGGCCTAGCGGGAGGCTACACCTTC	CSVEGLAGGYTF
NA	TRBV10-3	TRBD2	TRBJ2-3	TGTGCCATCAGTGAAGGACTAGCGGGAGGGGCAGATACGCAGTATTTT	CAISEGLAGGADTQYF
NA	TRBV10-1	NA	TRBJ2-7	TGCGCCAGCAGTGGTCCGGGAGAGCAGTACTTC	CASSGPGEQYF
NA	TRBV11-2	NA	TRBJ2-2	TGTGCCAGCAATGATGTGCAGACGAACACCGGGGAGCTGTTTTTT	CASNDVQTNTGELFF
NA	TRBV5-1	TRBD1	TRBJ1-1	TGCGCCAGCAGTATGGACAGGGGTGACACTGAAGCTTTCTTT	CASSMDRGDTEAFF
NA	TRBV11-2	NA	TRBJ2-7	TGTGCCAGCAGCTTAGAGGGCAGATTCTACGAGCAGTACTTC	CASSLEGRFYEQYF
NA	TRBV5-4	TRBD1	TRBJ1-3	TGTGCCAGCAGCTTTGGGGGACAGTTGCGTGGAAACACCATATATTTT	CASSFGGQLRGNTIYF
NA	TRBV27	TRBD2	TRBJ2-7	TGTGCCAGCAGTTTAATTAGCGGGAGGACTTGGGAGCAGTACTTC	CASSLISGRTWEQYF
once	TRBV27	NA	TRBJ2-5	TGTGCCAGCAGTCCGCTGACAGCCAAAGAGACCCAGTACTTC	CASSPLTAKETQYF
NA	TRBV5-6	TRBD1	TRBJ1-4	TGTGCCAGCAGCTTGCGCCGGACAGGGGGCCGGGGTGAAAAACTGTTTTTT	CASSLRRTGGRGEKLFF
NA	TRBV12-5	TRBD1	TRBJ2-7	TGTGCTAGTGGTTTTGGGACAGGGGGCTGGAGCGGATCCTACGAGCAGTACTTC	CASGFGTGGWSGSYEQYF
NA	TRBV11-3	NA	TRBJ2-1	TGTGCCAGCGCCGACCAGCGCGGGAACCACTACAATGAGCAGTTCTTC	CASADQRGNHYNEQFF
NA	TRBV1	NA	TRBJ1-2	TGCACCAGCAGCCATCCCGGTGGGACTCCACTTCAGGAGGGCTACACCTTC	CTSSHPGGTPLQEGYTF
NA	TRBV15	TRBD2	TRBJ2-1	TGTGCCACCAGCGAGCGGGACGAAGACAATGAGCAGTTCTTC	CATSERDEDNEQFF
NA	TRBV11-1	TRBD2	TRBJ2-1	TGTGCCAGCACCCCCGGCGCGGGAGTCAAAATCTTC	CASTPGAGVKIF
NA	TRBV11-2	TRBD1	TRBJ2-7	TGTGCCAGCAGCCCCCCGGGACAGCTGACTTACTACGAGCAGTACTTC	CASSPPGQLTYYEQYF
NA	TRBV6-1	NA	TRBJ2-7	TGTGCCAGCAGGTTAGCCCGGGACTCCTACGAGCAGTACTTC	CASRLARDSYEQYF
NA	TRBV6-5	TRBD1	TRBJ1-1	TGTGCCACCAGGGGGGCCGGCGGATTGACTGAAGCTTTCTTT	CATRGAGGLTEAFF
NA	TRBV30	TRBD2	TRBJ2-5	TGTGCCTGGAGTGGGGGGCACCCCCTGACTAGCGGGGTCCAAGAGACCCAGTACTTC	CAWSGGHPLTSGVQETQYF
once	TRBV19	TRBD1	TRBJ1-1	TGTGCCAGTAGCCGAGGGGGACAGAGGGGAAACACTGAAGCTTTCTTT	CASSRGGQRGNTEAFF
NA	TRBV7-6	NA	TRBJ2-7	TGTGCCAGCAGCTTAGTTACAGGGCACTCCTACGAGCAGTACTTC	CASSLVTGHSYEQYF
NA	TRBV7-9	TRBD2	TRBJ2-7	TGTGCCAGCAGCTTAGTCCCGGGACTAAATGAGCAGTACTTC	CASSLVPGLNEQYF
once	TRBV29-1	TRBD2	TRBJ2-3	TGCAGCGTTTCCTTAAGACTAGCGAGAGGAGATACGCAGTATTTT	CSVSLRLARGDTQYF
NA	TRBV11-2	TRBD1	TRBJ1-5	TGTGCCAGCAGCCCCACCGCTACAGGGGGTCAGCCCCAGCATTTT	CASSPTATGGQPQHF
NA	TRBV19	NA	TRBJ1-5	TGTGCCAGTAGTATGGGGCGGGGCGATGGGAATCAGCCCCAGCATTTT	CASSMGRGDGNQPQHF
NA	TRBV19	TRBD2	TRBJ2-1	TGTGCCAGTACCTACGGGACTAGCGGGAGTAGTGAGCAGTTCTTC	CASTYGTSGSSEQFF
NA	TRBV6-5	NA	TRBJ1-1	TGTGCCAGCAGTTACTCGGCGGGAGGTAACACTGAAGCTTTCTTT	CASSYSAGGNTEAFF
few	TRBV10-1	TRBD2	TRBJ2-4	TGCGCCAGCCAGGTCGCGGGGGAAAACATTCAGTACTTC	CASQVAGENIQYF
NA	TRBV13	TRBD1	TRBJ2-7	TGTGCCAGCAGCTCAGGGACAGGCGCCTACGAGCAGTACTTC	CASSSGTGAYEQYF
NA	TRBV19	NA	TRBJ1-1	TGTGCCAGTAGTCATGGGGCAGCAAGGAACACTGAAGCTTTCTTT	CASSHGAARNTEAFF
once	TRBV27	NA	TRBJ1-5	TGTGCCAGCGCAGGGGATAGCAATCAGCCCCAGCATTTT	CASAGDSNQPQHF
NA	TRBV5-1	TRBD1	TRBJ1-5	TGCGCCAGCACAAGGACAGGGGGTGATCAGCCCCAGCATTTT	CASTRTGGDQPQHF
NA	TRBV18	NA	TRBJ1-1	TGTGCCAGCTCACCACCCTCTAGGACTGAAGCTTTCTTT	CASSPPSRTEAFF
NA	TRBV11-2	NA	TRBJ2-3	TGTGCCATCCTGGGGGAGGAGAGGGGTACGCAGTATTTT	CAILGEERGTQYF
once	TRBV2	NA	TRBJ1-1	TGTGCCAGCAACGGGATAGGGAACACTGAAGCTTTCTTT	CASNGIGNTEAFF
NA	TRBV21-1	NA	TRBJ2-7	TGTGCCAGCAGCAAAATCGCGTGGACAGGGAACGAGCAGTACTTC	CASSKIAWTGNEQYF
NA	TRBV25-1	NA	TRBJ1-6	TGTGCCAGCAGTTACGGGGTTTCACCCCTCCACTTT	CASSYGVSPLHF
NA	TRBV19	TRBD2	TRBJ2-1	TGTGCCAGTAGTGGCCTAGCGGGAAGGAATGAGCAGTTCTTC	CASSGLAGRNEQFF
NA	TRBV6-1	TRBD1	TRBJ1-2	TGTGCCAGCAGTGAATGGGTTAACACAGGGGGCGAATTTTTTGGCTACACCTTC	CASSEWVNTGGEFFGYTF
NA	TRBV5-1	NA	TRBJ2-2	TGCGCCAGCACCCCAGACATTGTGTTCACCGGGGAGCTGTTTTTT	CASTPDIVFTGELFF
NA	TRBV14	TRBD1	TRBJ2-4	TGTGCCAGCAGCCCGGGACAGCTCCTAGCCAAAAACATTCAGTACTTC	CASSPGQLLAKNIQYF
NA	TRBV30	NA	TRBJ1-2	TGTGCCTGGAGTGTACAATCAGGGGCACTTGGCTACACCTTC	CAWSVQSGALGYTF